A single sample gave rise to the 4 T cell receptor beta chains below, sequenced in a study of T cells in Graves' hyperthyroidism and ophthalmopathy. Regions amplified from RNA transcripts were the TCR beta CDR3 regions. A set of HTBI primers served as the primers for a first-round RT-PCR of the TCR CDR3. TCRdb re-called the multiplex PCR reads with MiXCR, one entry per CDR3 protein. The profile shows approximately 590,000 distinct CDR3 sequences, 15% to 17% of them singletons. The sequencing input was blood. The source of these receptors is a woman in her twenties or thirties with Graves' hyperthyroidism.

V is TRBV4-2 and J is TRBJ1-6; 9 bases line up with TRBD1. The CDR3 is made up of 18 amino acids. The germline V gene has CDR1 LGHNA and CDR2 YNFKEQ. V dropped 4 bases and J dropped 10; count of bases not matched to a gene: 17. CDR3 protein: CASSPSSLRDRAWSPLHF. In DNA form, the CDR3 reads TGTGCCAGCAGCCCGTCCTCCCTCCGGGACAGGGCTTGGTCACCCCTCCACTTT.

This clonotype appeared many times. The chain uses TRBV4-1 and TRBJ2-3, with D hard to call. With 0 bases removed from V and 0 bases from J, the gap between germline ends came to 4 bases. This CDR3 has 14 residues. Germline V gene data show CDR1 as MGHRA and CDR2 as YSYEKL. CDR3 nucleotide sequence: TGCGCCAGCAGCCAAGACCCGAGCACAGATACGCAGTATTTT. This sequence encodes CASSQDPSTDTQYF.

In its sample, this clonotype was seen once. With a much larger clone just one base away, this may be a read error. This rearrangement joins TRBV3-1 to TRBJ2-6; no clear D. V shed 0 bases and J shed 1 base, with 7 bases lying between them. Germline values: CDR1 LGHDT, CDR2 YNNKEL (reference sequence). The CDR3 loop spans 16 amino acids. CDR3 coding DNA: TGTGCCAGCAGCCAAGAGTTGGGGTCTGGGGCCAACGTCCTGACTTTC. This translates into CASSQELGSGANVLTF.

V and J are TRBV12-3 or TRBV12-4 and TRBJ2-3; 13 nucleotides agree with TRBD2. The CDR3 covers 19 residues. Trimming at V came to 6 bases and at J to 2 bases, leaving 14 bases not matched to a gene. In DNA, the CDR3 is TGTGCCAGCAGCCCCCCGGGACTAGCGGGATCCCTTAACACAGATACGCAGTATTTT. Translated: CASSPPGLAGSLNTDTQYF.